Listed below are T cell receptor beta chains from one sample, sequenced in a study of cytomegalovirus exposure and HLA in healthy donors. Measured with immunoSEQ multiplex PCR; TCRdb has only the in-frame clones, and not every one. Of roughly 150,000 clones listed, about 85% are singletons. The sequenced material came from PBMCs. The origin of the receptors is a woman between 18 and 30 years old in good health and CMV-seronegative. Both conserved end residues are part of each CDR3. A D gene is named only where the DNA matches it firmly.

j_call | v_call | d_call | cdr3_aa
TRBJ2-3 | TRBV18 | . | CASSPPLRGSTDTQYF
TRBJ2-5 | TRBV6-1 | . | CASAGTSLQETQYF
TRBJ1-5 | TRBV5-1 | . | CASSLAGQGSNQPQHF
TRBJ2-7 | TRBV6-5 | TRBD1 | CASSYFGAPQGDEQYF
TRBJ2-1 | TRBV5-1 | . | CASSSPGSSYNEQFF
TRBJ1-2 | TRBV5-1 | TRBD1 | CASSSAVQGVYGYTF
TRBJ2-7 | TRBV7-2 | TRBD2 | CASSLRAGGYEQYF
TRBJ2-7 | TRBV4-3 | TRBD2 | CASSRGTSGYEQYF
TRBJ2-1 | TRBV28 | . | CASSRYYGDSYNEQFF
TRBJ2-1 | TRBV4-1 | TRBD2 | CASSRTSGSSYNEQFF
TRBJ2-3 | TRBV28 | TRBD1 | CASSPRDRGNTDTQYF
TRBJ2-7 | TRBV11-2 | . | CASSLDSAELYHYEQYF
TRBJ1-1 | TRBV30 | . | CAWSQAGLLHEAFF
TRBJ2-2 | TRBV19 | . | CASYSPNAGELFF
TRBJ2-1 | TRBV5-1 | TRBD2 | CASSLATSGDLYNEQFF
TRBJ2-7 | TRBV5-6 | . | CASSRDGTTYEQYF
TRBJ1-2 | TRBV5-4 | TRBD1 | CASSFGTGGNYGYTF
TRBJ2-1 | TRBV9 | . | CASSTRAESSYNEQFF
TRBJ1-2 | TRBV7-2 | TRBD1 | CASSPGQGTRLYYGYTF
TRBJ2-5 | TRBV18 | . | CASSPLSGYQETQYF
TRBJ1-5 | TRBV28 | TRBD1 | CASSPTDRGSYAQHF
TRBJ2-5 | TRBV28 | TRBD1 | CASSFDYSGTGGDWETQYF
TRBJ2-7 | TRBV19 | TRBD2 | CASGAGGRYEQYF
TRBJ2-7 | TRBV4-2 | TRBD1 | CASSQERTGGYEQYF
. | TRBV15 | . | CATSRGQAGIHEQYF
TRBJ1-2 | TRBV21-1 | . | CASSKKQGAGGYTF
TRBJ2-5 | TRBV6-5 | TRBD1 | CASSYRGTGGRETQYF
TRBJ2-1 | TRBV6-5 | . | CASSYSLGESDNEQFF
TRBJ1-4 | TRBV29-1 | . | CSVGTGTYGKLFF
TRBJ2-3 | TRBV19 | . | CASNQRLITDTQYF
TRBJ2-1 | TRBV9 | . | CASSVGQGNYNEQFF
TRBJ1-6 | TRBV5-6 | . | CASSSQGQFLALHF
TRBJ2-7 | TRBV5-6 | TRBD1 | CASRQLDREHEQYF
TRBJ2-1 | TRBV10-2 | . | CASSDRRLNNEQFF
TRBJ2-3 | TRBV29-1 | TRBD1 | CSVLRDRATDTQYF
TRBJ1-2 | TRBV7-9 | . | CASSSLGGAISYGYTF
TRBJ1-2 | TRBV27 | TRBD1 | CASSLQGDYGYTF
TRBJ1-2 | TRBV6-5 | TRBD1 | CASRDRQGDTYGYTF
TRBJ1-6 | TRBV11-2 | . | CASSRGTAISYNSPLHF
TRBJ2-1 | TRBV6-6 | TRBD2 | CASRRGLDNEQFF
TRBJ2-1 | TRBV30 | . | CAWSGGSYNEQFF
TRBJ2-2 | TRBV2 | TRBD2 | CASLPTGGVDTGELFF
TRBJ1-2 | TRBV10-3 | TRBD1 | CAISATTGAGLHGYTF
TRBJ2-2 | TRBV9 | TRBD1 | CASGQVVAGELFF
TRBJ1-2 | TRBV28 | . | CASSLMGAGYGYTF
TRBJ2-2 | TRBV5-1 | TRBD2 | CASSLYSGRDTGELFF
TRBJ1-3 | TRBV7-9 | TRBD1 | CSSSFPIPPGGSGNTIYF
TRBJ2-5 | TRBV28 | TRBD2 | CASPPSGGAMNQETQYF